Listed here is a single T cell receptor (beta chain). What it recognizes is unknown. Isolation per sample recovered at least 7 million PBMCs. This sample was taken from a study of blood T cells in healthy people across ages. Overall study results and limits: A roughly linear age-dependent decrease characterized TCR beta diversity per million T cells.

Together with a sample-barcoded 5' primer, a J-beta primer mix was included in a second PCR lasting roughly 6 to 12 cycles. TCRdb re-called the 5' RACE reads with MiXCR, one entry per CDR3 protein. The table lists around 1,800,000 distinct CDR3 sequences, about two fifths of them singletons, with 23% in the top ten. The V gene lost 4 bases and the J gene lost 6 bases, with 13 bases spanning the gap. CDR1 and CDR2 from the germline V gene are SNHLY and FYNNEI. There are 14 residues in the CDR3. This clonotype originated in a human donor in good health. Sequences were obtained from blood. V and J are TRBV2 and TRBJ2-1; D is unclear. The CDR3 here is CASSVSTWVNEQFF. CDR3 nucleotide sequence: TGTGCCAGCAGTGTCTCTACTTGGGTCAATGAGCAGTTCTTC.